Described below is a single TCR beta chain sequence and its context. Its matching antigen is unknown. The data belong to a study of shared clonotypes between healthy human individuals. In the study overall: Sampling drew on donors who were a couple of women and three men aged 18 to 49. CD4 naive and CD4 memory each took three plates per donor, while CD8 naive took two and CD8 memory one. Study results and caveats: A reduction in generation probabilities was seen for non-shared clonotypes relative to those shared by all four donors.

Clones were sequenced by immunoSEQ multiplex PCR, and TCRdb holds only the in-frame ones, with some missing. The table lists 1,500,000 or so clones, roughly 98.5% of them singletons. Deletions cut 6 bases from V and 4 bases from J, with 16 bases between. CDR1 is SNHLY and CDR2 is FYNNEI in the germline V gene. This CDR3 contains 14 residues. The sequence derives from a man aged 25-45 years in good health. Source material: naive CD4+ T cells sorted from blood. Indicated subset: CD45RA+ positively selected. V and J are TRBV2 and TRBJ2-7; D is possibly TRBD2 (5 bases). CDR3 region: CASSQDGGDYEQYF. CDR3 in DNA: TGTGCCAGCAGCCAGGACGGAGGCGATTACGAGCAGTACTTC.